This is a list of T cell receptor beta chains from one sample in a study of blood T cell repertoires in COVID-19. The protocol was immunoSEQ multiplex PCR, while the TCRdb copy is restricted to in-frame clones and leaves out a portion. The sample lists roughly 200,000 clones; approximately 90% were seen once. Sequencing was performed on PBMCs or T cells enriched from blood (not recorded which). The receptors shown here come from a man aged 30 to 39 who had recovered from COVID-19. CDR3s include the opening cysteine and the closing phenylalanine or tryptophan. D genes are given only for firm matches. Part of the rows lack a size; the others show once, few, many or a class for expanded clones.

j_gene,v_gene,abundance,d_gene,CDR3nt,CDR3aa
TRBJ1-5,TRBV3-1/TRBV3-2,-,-,TGTGCCAGCAGCCAAGGGGGAGGCAATCAGCCCCAGCATTTT,CASSQGGGNQPQHF
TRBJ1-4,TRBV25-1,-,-,TGTGCCAGCAGTGAATTACAGCTTAATGAAAAACTGTTTTTT,CASSELQLNEKLFF
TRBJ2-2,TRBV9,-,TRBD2,TGTGCCAGCAGCGTAGAAGCGGGAGGCACCGGGGAGCTGTTTTTT,CASSVEAGGTGELFF
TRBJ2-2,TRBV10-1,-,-,TGCGCCAGCAGTGAGTCGGCCGGGGTTACCGGGGAGCTGTTTTTT,CASSESAGVTGELFF
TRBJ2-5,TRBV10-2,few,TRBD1,TGCGCCAGCGCGACAGGGCGAGAGACCCAGTACTTC,CASATGRETQYF
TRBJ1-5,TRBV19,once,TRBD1,TGTGCCAGTAGTATTAGGGCAGGGGGCGTAGAGCCCCAGCATTTT,CASSIRAGGVEPQHF
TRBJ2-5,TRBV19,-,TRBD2,TGTGCCAGTAGTACCATACAGGGGCGGGGGGGAGAGACCCAGTACTTC,CASSTIQGRGGETQYF
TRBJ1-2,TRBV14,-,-,TGTGCCAGCAGCCGACAGGTTAATGGCTACACCTTC,CASSRQVNGYTF
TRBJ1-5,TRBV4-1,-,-,TGCGCCAGCAGCCAAGTTGCAGGAGGGGATCAGCCCCAGCATTTT,CASSQVAGGDQPQHF
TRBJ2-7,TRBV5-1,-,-,TGCGCCAGCAGCCCAGGGACATTGCCCTTAGGCGAGCAGTACTTC,CASSPGTLPLGEQYF
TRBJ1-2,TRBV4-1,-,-,TGCGCCAGCAGACGTACAGGGTCCTATGGCTACACCTTC,CASRRTGSYGYTF
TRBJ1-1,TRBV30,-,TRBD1,TGTGCCTGGACGACAGGGAGCACTGAAGCTTTCTTT,CAWTTGSTEAFF
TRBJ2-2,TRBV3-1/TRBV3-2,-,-,TGTGCCAGCAGCCAAGAACAGGCGAACACCGGGGAGCTGTTTTTT,CASSQEQANTGELFF
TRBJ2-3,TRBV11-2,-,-,TGTGCCAGCAGCTTAGGTGGGCCGAAAAACACAGATACGCAGTATTTT,CASSLGGPKNTDTQYF
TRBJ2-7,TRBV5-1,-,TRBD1,TGCGCCAGCACGATTACAGGGGGGTCCTACGAGCAGTACTTC,CASTITGGSYEQYF
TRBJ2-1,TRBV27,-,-,TGTGCCAGCAGCCGACCTCCCCCTCCGACTCGGGGCTCCTACAATGAGCAGTTCTTC,CASSRPPPPTRGSYNEQFF
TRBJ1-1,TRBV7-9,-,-,TGTGCCAGCAGCCCCGATCAGGGCAGGGGTGAAGCTTTCTTT,CASSPDQGRGEAFF
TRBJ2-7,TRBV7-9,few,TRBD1,TGTGCCAGCAGCCCAAGGCCGGGACAGGGGGCATACGAGCAGTACTTC,CASSPRPGQGAYEQYF
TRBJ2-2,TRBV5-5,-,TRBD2,TGTGCCAGCAGCTGGACTAGCGGGGACTCATTAATGTGGACCGGGGAGCTGTTTTTT,CASSWTSGDSLMWTGELFF
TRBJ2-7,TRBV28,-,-,TGTGCCAGCAGTTTATCCCTTGGGGGCGGACGGAGCGAGCAGTACTTC,CASSLSLGGGRSEQYF
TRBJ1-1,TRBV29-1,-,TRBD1,TGCAGCGTCCAAGGGGGACAGGGGAACACTGAAGCTTTCTTT,CSVQGGQGNTEAFF
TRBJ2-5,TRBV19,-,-,TGTGCCAGTAGTTATGACAGTCAAGAGACCCAGTACTTC,CASSYDSQETQYF
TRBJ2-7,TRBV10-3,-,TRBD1,TGTGCCATCAGTCGATCCGGGACAGGGGGGGGTGAGCAGTACTTC,CAISRSGTGGGEQYF
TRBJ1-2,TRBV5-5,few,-,TGTGCCAGCAGCTTGGCCTTGGACAATTATGGCTACACCTTC,CASSLALDNYGYTF
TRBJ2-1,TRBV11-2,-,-,TGTGCCAGCAGCCCCACCGGGAGCTCCTACAATGAGCAGTTCTTC,CASSPTGSSYNEQFF
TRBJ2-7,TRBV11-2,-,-,TGTGCCAGCAGCTTAGGGGGGACTGGAGAGCAGTACTTC,CASSLGGTGEQYF
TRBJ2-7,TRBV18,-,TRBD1,TGTGCCAGCTCACCAGCTACCGTAGGGGACAGGGTGTACGAGCAGTACTTC,CASSPATVGDRVYEQYF
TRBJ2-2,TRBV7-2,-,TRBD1,TGTGCCAGCAGCCTTCGGACAGGGGGTACCGGGGAGCTGTTTTTT,CASSLRTGGTGELFF
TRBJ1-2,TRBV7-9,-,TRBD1,TGTGCCAGCAGCCCCGAGACAGGGGATGGCTACACCTTC,CASSPETGDGYTF
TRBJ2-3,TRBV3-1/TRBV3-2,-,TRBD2,TGTGCCAGCAGCCAAGAAAGAGCGGGAGCGGCAGATACGCAGTATTTT,CASSQERAGAADTQYF
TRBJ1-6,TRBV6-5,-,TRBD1,TGTGCCAGCACTAGACAGGGAACTAATTCACCCCTCCACTTT,CASTRQGTNSPLHF
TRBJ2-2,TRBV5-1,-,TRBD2,TGCGCCAGCAGCTCAGGCACCCTAGCGGGAGTAAAAAGGATCGGAAACACCGGGGAGCTGTTTTTT,CASSSGTLAGVKRIGNTGELFF
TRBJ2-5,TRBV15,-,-,TGTGCCACCAGCCCCGGGGTCCAAGAGACCCAGTACTTC,CATSPGVQETQYF
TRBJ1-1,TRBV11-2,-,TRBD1,TGTGCCAGCAGGGGTGGGGACAGGCGCCTGAACACTGAAGCTTTCTTT,CASRGGDRRLNTEAFF
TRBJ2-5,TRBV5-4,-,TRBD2,TGTGCCAGCAGCTTGGCCCAGCGGGGAGAAGAGACCCAGTACTTC,CASSLAQRGEETQYF
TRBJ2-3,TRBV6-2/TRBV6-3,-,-,TGTGCCAGCAGTCCAAGGGGTACGCAGTATTTT,CASSPRGTQYF
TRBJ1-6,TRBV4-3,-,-,TGCGCCAGCAGCCAAGATCTAGGGGGGGGTTCACCCCTCCACTTT,CASSQDLGGGSPLHF
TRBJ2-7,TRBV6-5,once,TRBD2,TGTGCCAGCAGTTTCAAACTAGCGGGGGCAAACGAGCAGTACTTC,CASSFKLAGANEQYF
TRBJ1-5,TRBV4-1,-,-,TGCGCCAGCAGCCAAGGTCGGCAGGGACTTCGCAATCAGCCCCAGCATTTT,CASSQGRQGLRNQPQHF
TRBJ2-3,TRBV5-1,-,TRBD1,TGCGCCAGCAGCAACGGACAGGGGGCTATAGATACGCAGTATTTT,CASSNGQGAIDTQYF
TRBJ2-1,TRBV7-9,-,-,TGTGCCAGCAGCCATGACAGAGCCGAGCAGTTCTTC,CASSHDRAEQFF
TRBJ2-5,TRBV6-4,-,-,TGTGCCAGCACGGAGAGACCCCAGTACTTC,CASTERPQYF
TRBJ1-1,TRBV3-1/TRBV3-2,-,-,TGTGCCAGCACTCTACTCGGGGGGACTGAAGCTTTCTTT,CASTLLGGTEAFF
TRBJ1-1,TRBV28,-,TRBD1,TGTGCCAGCAGTTTAGTTCGGGACAGGGGGCGAGGCACTGAAGCTTTCTTT,CASSLVRDRGRGTEAFF
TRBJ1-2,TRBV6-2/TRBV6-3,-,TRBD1,TGTGCCAGCAGCGCAGGGGGACGTGGCTACACCTTC,CASSAGGRGYTF
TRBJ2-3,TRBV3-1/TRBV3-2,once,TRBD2,TGTGCCAGCAGCCAAGACCGACTAGCGGGGGGGCCTACAGATACGCAGTATTTT,CASSQDRLAGGPTDTQYF
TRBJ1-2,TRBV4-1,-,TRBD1,TGCGCCAGCAGCCAACTATACAGGGGGCCCTTGAGTGGCTACACCTTC,CASSQLYRGPLSGYTF
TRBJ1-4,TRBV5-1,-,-,TGCGCCAGCAGCATCTCGGGTACGGCTAATGAAAAACTGTTTTTT,CASSISGTANEKLFF
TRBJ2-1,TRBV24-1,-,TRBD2,TGTGCCACCAGTGATTTGAGCGGGGGTTACAATGAGCAGTTCTTC,CATSDLSGGYNEQFF
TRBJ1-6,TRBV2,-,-,TGTGCCAGCAGTGGAGGGTTGGTTCCTAATTCACCCCTCCACTTT,CASSGGLVPNSPLHF
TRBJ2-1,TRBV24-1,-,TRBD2,TGTGCCACCAGTGATAGCGGGAGTTTAAATGAGCAGTTCTTC,CATSDSGSLNEQFF
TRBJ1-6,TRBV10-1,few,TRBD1,TGCGCCAGCAGTGAGTCAGGACAGGGGAATTCACCCCTCCACTTT,CASSESGQGNSPLHF
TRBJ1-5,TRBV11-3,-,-,TGTGCCAGCAGCTCCCTAGGAGCGGGACGGGACAATCAGCCCCAGCATTTT,CASSSLGAGRDNQPQHF
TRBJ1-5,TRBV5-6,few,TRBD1,TGTGCCAGCAGCCGGGACAGGGGGCGAAACAATCAGCCCCAGCATTTT,CASSRDRGRNNQPQHF
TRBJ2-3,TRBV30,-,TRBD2,TGTGCCTGGATCCCTAGCGGGGGTAGCACAGATACGCAGTATTTT,CAWIPSGGSTDTQYF
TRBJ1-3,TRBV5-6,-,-,TGTGCCAGCAGCTTGGTAGAGAAGGGAAACACCATATATTTT,CASSLVEKGNTIYF
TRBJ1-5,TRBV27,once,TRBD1,TGTGCCAGCAGTTATGGGACAGGCCTCCCCAATCAGCCCCAGCATTTT,CASSYGTGLPNQPQHF
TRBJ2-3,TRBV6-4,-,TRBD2,TGTGCCAGCAGTATACTAGCGGGGGGCACAGATACGCAGTATTTT,CASSILAGGTDTQYF
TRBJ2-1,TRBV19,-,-,TGTGCCAGTAGTATCGCCGACACTCCCTACAATGAGCAGTTCTTC,CASSIADTPYNEQFF
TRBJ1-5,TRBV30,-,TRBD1,TGTGCCTGGAGAGGACAGGAGGGGAATCAGCCCCAGCATTTT,CAWRGQEGNQPQHF